These T cell receptor beta chains were read from a single sample in a study of blood T cell repertoires in COVID-19. Measured with immunoSEQ multiplex PCR; TCRdb has only the in-frame clones, and not every one. Here the sample spans a few hundred thousand clones, around 84% being singletons. Sequenced input: PBMCs or T cells enriched from blood (not recorded which). Receptor source: a man aged 25 to 40 with acute COVID-19. The CDR3 runs from the conserved cysteine through the conserved F or W. A D gene is named only where the DNA matches it firmly. The size field is filled for only some rows; it gives once, few, many or a size class.

v_gene	j_gene	d_gene	abundance	CDR3nt	CDR3aa
TRBV10-3	TRBJ2-3	TRBD2	once	TGTGCCATCAGCCGACTAGCGGGCACAGATACGCAGTATTTT	CAISRLAGTDTQYF
TRBV2	TRBJ2-5	TRBD2	.	TGTGCCAGCAGTCAAACAGGTTGGACTAGCGGGGAAGAGACCCAGTACTTC	CASSQTGWTSGEETQYF
TRBV7-9	TRBJ1-3	TRBD1	.	TGTGCCAGCAGCTCGACAGGGGACACCATATATTTT	CASSSTGDTIYF
TRBV5-4	TRBJ1-1	.	once	TGTGCCAGCAGCGCAGGGTATATGAACACTGAAGCTTTCTTT	CASSAGYMNTEAFF
TRBV6-5	TRBJ1-1	TRBD1	.	TGTGCCAGCAGTTACAGGGGGCGGACTGAAGCTTTCTTT	CASSYRGRTEAFF
TRBV27	TRBJ1-5	.	once	TGTGCCAGCAGTTTTGGGGCAGCGGGGAGGTACGGCAATCAGCCCCAGCATTTT	CASSFGAAGRYGNQPQHF
TRBV6-5	TRBJ1-4	.	.	TGTGCCAGCAGGGGGACTCGAACTAATGAAAAACTGTTTTTT	CASRGTRTNEKLFF
TRBV6-5	TRBJ1-2	TRBD1	.	TGTGCCAGCAGAGACGACAGGGCTAACTATGGCTACACCTTC	CASRDDRANYGYTF
TRBV30	TRBJ2-1	TRBD2	.	TGTGCCTGGAGGGCAGCGGGAGGGCCCCACAATGAGCAGTTCTTC	CAWRAAGGPHNEQFF
TRBV6-2/TRBV6-3	TRBJ1-2	.	.	TGTGCCAGCAGTGCACCGGGTGGCTATGGCTACACCTTC	CASSAPGGYGYTF
TRBV5-1	TRBJ1-1	.	.	TGCGCCAGCAGCTTCGGAGAGGTTGGTGGCACTGAAGCTTTCTTT	CASSFGEVGGTEAFF
TRBV6-5	TRBJ1-2	TRBD1	.	TGTGCCAGCAGGGGGACAGGGTCGGAATATGGCTACACCTTC	CASRGTGSEYGYTF
TRBV18	TRBJ1-4	.	.	TGTGCCAGCTCACCGCCCTCAGTTTCCACCCCCAATGAAAAACTGTTTTTT	CASSPPSVSTPNEKLFF
TRBV11-2	TRBJ2-3	.	.	TGTGCCAGCAGCTTACAAATCCCAGATACGCAGTATTTT	CASSLQIPDTQYF
TRBV19	TRBJ1-5	.	.	TGTGCCAGTAGTATAGTCGGCCGGGGGGGAGATCAGCCCCAGCATTTT	CASSIVGRGGDQPQHF
TRBV5-4	TRBJ1-4	.	.	TGTGCCAGCAGCTTACAGGGAACTAATGAAAAACTGTTTTTT	CASSLQGTNEKLFF
TRBV19	TRBJ2-3	.	.	TGTGCCAGTACCAGAGACAGGCCAGATACGCAGTATTTT	CASTRDRPDTQYF
TRBV6-5	TRBJ1-1	.	.	TGTGCCAGCGTCTACTCGAACACTGAAGCTTTCTTT	CASVYSNTEAFF
TRBV7-3	TRBJ1-1	.	.	TGTGCCAGCAGCTTGCTCGCGGGGACTGAAGCTTTCTTT	CASSLLAGTEAFF
TRBV2	TRBJ2-5	.	.	TGTGCCAGCAGTGAGACTTTCGGTGGGGAGACCCAGTACTTC	CASSETFGGETQYF
TRBV7-9	TRBJ2-5	.	.	TGTGCCAGCGGTGTAGGGGGCCAAGAGACCCAGTACTTC	CASGVGGQETQYF
TRBV6-5	TRBJ1-2	TRBD1	.	TGTGCCAGCAGAAGACAGGGGACCGACTATGGCTACACCTTC	CASRRQGTDYGYTF
TRBV6-6	TRBJ2-3	.	.	TGTGCCAGCAGTTCTCTCACAGATACGCAGTATTTT	CASSSLTDTQYF
TRBV11-3	TRBJ2-1	.	.	TGTGCCAGCAGCCGGAAAGGGACAGCGGGAGCCCCGGAGTTCTTC	CASSRKGTAGAPEFF
TRBV5-6	TRBJ1-1	.	few	TGTGCCAGCAGCTTAGCAGGGAGGAATGCTGAAGCTTTCTTT	CASSLAGRNAEAFF
TRBV5-6	TRBJ1-4	TRBD1	.	TGTGCCAGCAGCCCAGGGGGACAGGGTGCAACTAATGAAAAACTGTTTTTT	CASSPGGQGATNEKLFF
TRBV3-1/TRBV3-2	TRBJ2-3	TRBD2	.	TGTGCCAGCAGCCAAAGGGGTACTAGCGGGAGCACAGATACGCAGTATTTT	CASSQRGTSGSTDTQYF
TRBV7-9	TRBJ1-1	TRBD1	.	TGTGCCAGCAGCCCAGAAGGGACAGTGAACACTGAAGCTTTCTTT	CASSPEGTVNTEAFF
TRBV21-1	TRBJ1-6	.	once	TGTGCCAGCAGCTCCATGACAGGTGTTTCACCCCTCCACTTT	CASSSMTGVSPLHF
TRBV18	TRBJ2-3	.	once	TGTGCCAGCTCACCACCGGGGCTACAGGATACGCAGTATTTT	CASSPPGLQDTQYF
TRBV6-5	TRBJ2-2	.	few	TGTGCCAGCAGTTCTCAGGGAGGACTTACCGGGGAGCTGTTTTTT	CASSSQGGLTGELFF
TRBV6-2/TRBV6-3	TRBJ2-2	.	.	TGTGCCAGCAGTTACTTACGACAGGAGCAGAACACCGGGGAGCTGTTTTTT	CASSYLRQEQNTGELFF
TRBV30	TRBJ1-4	.	.	TGTGCCTGGAGCCAAGGGGCAACTAATGAAAAACTGTTTTTT	CAWSQGATNEKLFF
TRBV28	TRBJ2-3	.	.	TGTGCCAGCAGTCCTCGCTCAGCGCGGGGTATCCCGCGGACTGTCACAGATACGCAGTATTTT	CASSPRSARGIPRTVTDTQYF
TRBV6-1	TRBJ1-2	TRBD1	.	TGTGCCAGCAGTGAAATCGGCCAGGGGGACTATGGCTACACCTTC	CASSEIGQGDYGYTF
TRBV28	TRBJ1-4	.	.	TGTGCCAGCAGCCCTCAGAGGCTACATCTGTTTTTT	CASSPQRLHLFF
TRBV4-2	TRBJ2-1	TRBD2	.	TGTGCCAGCAGCCCGGCGGGACTAGCTGGAGATGAGCAGTTCTTC	CASSPAGLAGDEQFF
TRBV28	TRBJ1-4	TRBD1	.	TGTGCCAGCAACCTCCCACAGGGGGGGAATGAAAAACTGTTTTTT	CASNLPQGGNEKLFF
TRBV19	TRBJ1-2	TRBD1	.	TGTGCCAGTAGTTTCCTGGAGGGGGCGCAAGGCTACACCTTC	CASSFLEGAQGYTF
TRBV19	TRBJ2-3	TRBD1	.	TGTGCCAGTAGTACCGGACAGGGGATTACAGATACGCAGTATTTT	CASSTGQGITDTQYF
TRBV30	TRBJ1-5	.	.	TGTGCCTGGAAAATCAAAGGGGCCTATAGCAATCAGCCCCAGCATTTT	CAWKIKGAYSNQPQHF
TRBV19	TRBJ2-2	.	.	TGTGCCAGTAGTGCCCGGGAACCCCGCACCGGGGAGCTGTTTTTT	CASSAREPRTGELFF
TRBV7-2	TRBJ1-1	.	.	TGTGCCAGCAGCTTAGGGGCCATCACTGAAGCTTTCTTT	CASSLGAITEAFF
TRBV11-2	TRBJ2-2	.	.	TGTGCCAGCAGCTTATGGGCAGTTTCCGGGGAGCTGTTTTTT	CASSLWAVSGELFF
TRBV10-3	TRBJ1-6	TRBD1	once	TGTGCCATCAGAAAGCTGACAGGGGAGTACCTCCACTTT	CAIRKLTGEYLHF
TRBV7-2	TRBJ2-1	.	.	TGTGCCAGCAGCTTAGTGGCGCGGACCTACAATGAGCAGTTCTTC	CASSLVARTYNEQFF
TRBV6-5	TRBJ1-2	.	few	TGTGCCAGCAGGACCGGGAACTATGGCTACACCTTC	CASRTGNYGYTF
TRBV25-1	TRBJ1-2	TRBD1	once	TGTGCCAGCAGTGAGGGACAGATCTATGGCTACACCTTC	CASSEGQIYGYTF